Below, 17 T cell receptor beta chains from the same sample are listed, as sequenced in a study of blood T cell repertoires in COVID-19. The protocol was immunoSEQ multiplex PCR, while the TCRdb copy is restricted to in-frame clones and leaves out a portion. Of approximately 150,000 clones listed, around three quarters are singletons. Sequencing input: peripheral blood. These receptors all come from a man in his forties or fifties with acute or convalescent COVID-19.

This clone was seen more than once but under ten times. The chain couples TRBV4-2 to TRBJ1-2; 10 bases are shared with TRBD1. This CDR3 contains 19 residues. V dropped 0 bases and J dropped 1; count of bases not matched to a gene: 11. CDR1 is LGHNA and CDR2 is YNFKEQ in the germline V gene. The chain's CDR3 is CASSQERGDRGAFNYGYTF. CDR3 sequence (DNA): TGTGCCAGCAGCCAAGAACGTGGGGACAGGGGCGCTTTTAACTATGGCTACACCTTC.

The chain has TRBV6-5 and TRBJ1-6; D is perhaps TRBD1 (6 bases). This CDR3 is 14 amino acids long. V was cut by 6 bases and J by 5 bases, with 11 bases left in between. Germline loops: CDR1 MNHEY, CDR2 SVGAGI. The CDR3 sequence is CASRGDTHNSPLHF. The CDR3 nucleotides are TGTGCCAGCAGGGGGGACACACATAATTCACCCCTCCACTTT.

This sequence joins TRBV30 and TRBJ1-2, with D possibly TRBD1 on 6 matching bases. Germline values: CDR1 GTSNPN, CDR2 SVGIG (reference sequence). V shed 2 bases and J shed 8 bases, with 12 bases lying between them. The CDR3 runs to 12 residues. The CDR3 sequence is CAWSTGPGGYTF. The CDR3 DNA is TGTGCCTGGAGTACAGGGCCGGGCGGCTACACCTTC.

This chain links TRBV9 with TRBJ1-1, with a possible D match to TRBD1 (5 bases). From germline, CDR1 is SGDLS and CDR2 YYNGEE. CDR3 size: 16 residues. V lost 0 bases and J 1 base, leaving 13 bases between the germline ends. CDR3 coding DNA: TGTGCCAGCAGCGTAGCGTTAGGGGCCGCGAACACTGAAGCTTTCTTT. Translated, it gives CASSVALGAANTEAFF.

The CDR3 loop reads CASSSYYLTNEKLFF. The CDR3 nucleotides are TGTGCCAGCAGTTCCTACTACCTAACTAATGAAAAACTGTTTTTT. The chain carries TRBV28 and TRBJ1-4; unclear D gene. Per the germline V gene, CDR1 is MDHEN and CDR2 is SYDVKM. V was clipped by 4 bases and J by 1 base, with 10 bases between them. This CDR3 has 15 residues. Filled out from reference TRBV28 and TRBJ1-4, the complete variable domain reads DVKVTQSSRYLVKRTGEKVFLECVQDMDHENMFWYRQDPGLGLRLIYFSYDVKMKEKGDIPEGYSVSREKKERFSLILESASTNQTSMYLCASSSYYLTNEKLFFGSGTQLSVL.

This clone was observed at least ten times. The DNA for the CDR3 is TGTGCCAGCAGCTTAGACAGGGGGACCGGGGAGCTGTTTTTT. Amino acid sequence: CASSLDRGTGELFF. V and J are TRBV11-3 and TRBJ2-2; TRBD1 agrees at 7 bases. The CDR3 extends over 14 amino acids. The J segment lost 5 bases and the V segment lost 0 bases, leaving 0 bases of the junction unmatched. The V gene's germline CDR1 is SGHNT and CDR2 YENEEA.

J is TRBJ2-7 and V is TRBV30; 9 bases are a match to TRBD1. This CDR3 has 13 residues. Germline V gene sequence: CDR1 GTSNPN, CDR2 SVGIG (reference sequence). V shed 4 bases and J 3 bases; nucleotides not matched to a gene: 4. The CDR3 sequence: CAWMGQGDYEQYF. The DNA for the CDR3 is TGTGCCTGGATGGGACAGGGCGACTACGAGCAGTACTTC.

This clone has a single count. The chain uses TRBV15 and TRBJ1-1, with D hard to call. The CDR3 is 14 amino acids. CDR1 is LNHNV and CDR2 is YYDKDF in the germline V gene (reference sequence). V lost 0 bases and J lost 9, with 14 bases in between. The DNA of the CDR3 is TGTGCCACCAGCAGAGATCAATTCATCGGTCAAGCTTTCTTT. Translating it yields CATSRDQFIGQAFF.

The chain joins TRBV7-6 to TRBJ2-1, with a possible D match to TRBD1 (6 bases). The CDR3 is 16 residues long. CDR1 is SGHVS, CDR2 FNYEAQ, per germline. Trimming took 1 base from V and 10 from J, leaving 20 bases between them. CDR3 sequence: CASSLETGQMLSEQFF. The DNA for the CDR3 is TGTGCCAGCAGCTTAGAAACAGGACAGATGCTTTCGGAGCAGTTCTTC.

This sequence joins TRBV7-2 and TRBJ2-2; 7 bases line up with TRBD2. J was trimmed by 6 bases and V by 2 bases; bases with no gene match: 6. CDR1 and CDR2 from the germline V gene are SGHTA and FQGNSA. The CDR3 length is 15 residues. CDR3 DNA sequence: TGTGCCAGCAGCTTATCGGGGAGGGGACCCGGGGAGCTGTTTTTT. It yields the protein CASSLSGRGPGELFF.

This chain uses TRBV4-2 with TRBJ1-4; 7 bases map to TRBD1. CDR1 LGHNA and CDR2 YNFKEQ come from the germline V gene. CDR3 length equals 14 residues. J lost 1 base, V lost 4 bases, and 0 bases had no gene match. The CDR3 sequence is CASSRDRTNEKLFF. CDR3 sequence (DNA): TGTGCCAGCAGCCGGGACAGAACTAATGAAAAACTGTTTTTT.

V gene TRBV2 combines with J gene TRBJ1-3; D is unclear. The V gene lost 5 bases and the J gene lost 0 bases, with 8 bases spanning the gap. Germline V gene data show CDR1 as SNHLY and CDR2 as FYNNEI. CDR3 length equals 14 residues. CDR3 bases: TGTGCCAGCAGTACTATCCTCTCTGGAAACACCATATATTTT. Translated: CASSTILSGNTIYF.

This clone was detected only a few times. The gene calls are TRBV10-3 and TRBJ1-4; 7 nucleotides line up with TRBD1. The CDR3 has 16 amino acids. Germline lookup yields CDR1 ENHRY and CDR2 SYGVKD. The trim removed 7 bases at V and 4 bases at J, leaving 12 bases unmatched. The CDR3 region is CAIKVGGDRNNEKLFF. The CDR3 nucleotides are TGTGCCATCAAGGTAGGTGGGGACAGAAATAATGAAAAACTGTTTTTT.

V and J are TRBV3-1 (or the pseudogene TRBV3-2) and TRBJ2-1; TRBD2 matches at 8 bases. This CDR3 is 15 amino acids long. V gave up 4 bases and J gave up 5 bases; unmatched junction bases: 7. Germline CDR1 is LGHDT and CDR2 is YNNKEL (reference sequence). The CDR3: CASSPPGRGDNEQFF. DNA for the CDR3: TGTGCCAGCAGCCCCCCCGGGAGGGGGGACAATGAGCAGTTCTTC.

J is TRBJ1-1 and V is TRBV10-3, with a weak D call TRBD1 (6 bases). Trimming took 4 bases from V and 1 from J, leaving 19 bases between them. The CDR3 covers 17 residues. CDR1 is ENHRY and CDR2 is SYGVKD in the germline V gene. The CDR3 DNA sequence: TGTGCCATCAGTGGGGGGCCAGGGAGGGAAGGGAACACTGAAGCTTTCTTT. It specifies CAISGGPGREGNTEAFF.

The V call is TRBV3-1 (or the pseudogene TRBV3-2), the J call TRBJ2-5; maybe TRBD1 (8 bases). There are 13 residues in the CDR3. Germline CDR1 reads LGHDT; CDR2 reads YNNKEL (reference sequence). V was shortened by 8 bases and J by 4 bases, with 14 bases between the two germline ends. The CDR3 here is CASGTGGGETQYF. The CDR3 DNA is TGTGCCAGCGGAACAGGGGGGGGAGAGACCCAGTACTTC.

Only one count was recorded for this clone. The rearrangement uses TRBV5-4 and TRBJ2-3; TRBD1 might be the D (6 bases). The CDR3 is made up of 14 amino acids. Germline CDR1 SGHNT, CDR2 YYREEE (reference sequence). Deletions cut 2 bases from V and 0 bases from J, with 7 bases between. CDR3 nucleotides: TGTGCCAGCAGCTTACAGGGAAGCACAGATACGCAGTATTTT. Translated, it gives CASSLQGSTDTQYF.